This entry lists 16 T cell receptor beta chains sequenced from one sample in a study of blood T cell repertoires in COVID-19 (dated by TCRdb to about 2020). To prepare the library, the immunoSEQ multiplex PCR assay was applied. TCRdb retrieved this table from immuneACCESS and kept in-frame rearrangements only. Not all clones are present; in checked studies, unresolved V genes account for under half, and no reason is known for the remainder. The sample has around 310,000 clones on record, over 70% of them singletons. Of the sample, 5% is held by the ten largest clones. Sequencing used PBMCs or T cells enriched from blood (not recorded which). The source is a man aged 30 to 39 who had recovered from COVID-19.

The chain joins TRBV7-9 to TRBJ1-6; D may be TRBD1 (6 bases). V was cut by 6 bases and J by 6 bases, with 9 bases left in between. This CDR3 comprises 13 residues. Germline lookup yields CDR1 SEHNR and CDR2 FQNEAQ (reference sequence). The CDR3 sequence is CASSGQPNSPLHF. DNA of the CDR3: TGTGCCAGCAGTGGACAGCCTAATTCACCCCTCCACTTT. The entire variable domain, with the rest obtained from reference TRBV7-9 and TRBJ1-6, is as follows: DTGVSQNPRHKITKRGQNVTFRCDPISEHNRLYWYRQTLGQGPEFLTYFQNEAQLEKSRLLSDRFSAERPKGSFSTLEIQRTEQGDSAMYLCASSGQPNSPLHFGNGTRLTVT.

The V gene is TRBV6-2 or TRBV6-3, the J gene TRBJ2-2, with D possibly TRBD2 on 7 matching bases. Trimming pared 5 bases from V and 4 bases from J, leaving 11 bases between. CDR1 is MNHEY, CDR2 SVGEGT, per germline. The CDR3 loop spans 14 amino acids. In DNA, the CDR3 is TGTGCCAGCAGTAGGGGGGGCGGCACCGGGGAGCTGTTTTTT. Protein sequence: CASSRGGGTGELFF.

The CDR3 loop reads CAWSTGAGGLFDTQYF. The CDR3 coding sequence is TGTGCCTGGTCTACCGGAGCGGGGGGGCTCTTCGATACGCAGTATTTT. The V and J genes are TRBV30 and TRBJ2-3, with TRBD2 matching 10 bases. The CDR3 has 16 amino acids. V trimming: 5 bases; J trimming: 6 bases; junction bases outside the gene matches: 14. Germline CDR1 reads GTSNPN; CDR2 reads SVGIG (reference sequence).

The gene calls are TRBV18 and TRBJ1-2; D is undetermined. The CDR3 length is 14 residues. The ends were cut back, 6 bases at V and 2 bases at J, with 13 bases in the middle. Germline lookup yields CDR1 KGHSH and CDR2 LQKENI. The CDR3 bases are TGTGCCAGCTCCCCTTCGTGGCCGAACTATGGCTACACCTTC. Translating it yields CASSPSWPNYGYTF.

The chain recombines TRBV5-4 with TRBJ2-7; 8 positions agree with TRBD1. The germline gives CDR1 SGHNT, CDR2 YYREEE (reference sequence). The trim removed 0 bases at V and 0 bases at J, leaving 2 bases unmatched. The CDR3 spans 15 residues. In DNA, the CDR3 is TGTGCCAGCAGCTTGGGCGGGACAGGCTCCTACGAGCAGTACTTC. The encoded protein is CASSLGGTGSYEQYF. The full variable domain, its missing parts supplied by reference TRBV5-4 and TRBJ2-7, is ETGVTQSPTHLIKTRGQQVTLRCSSQSGHNTVSWYQQALGQGPQFIFQYYREEENGRGNFPPRFSGLQFPNYSSELNVNALELDDSALYLCASSLGGTGSYEQYFGPGTRLTVT.

The V and J genes are TRBV7-2 and TRBJ1-2, with D maybe TRBD1 (6 bases). Trimming took 5 bases from V and 8 from J, leaving 21 bases between them. The CDR3 consists of 15 residues. Germline lookup yields CDR1 SGHTA and CDR2 FQGNSA. CDR3: CASSPGTYGWGGYTF. CDR3 coding DNA: TGTGCCAGCAGCCCCGGGACATACGGATGGGGGGGCTACACCTTC.

This chain connects TRBV6-4 to TRBJ2-3; TRBD2 matches at 9 bases. The junction had 8 bases not matched to a gene; V was cut back by 8 bases and J by 2 bases. The V gene's germline CDR1 is MRHNA and CDR2 SNTAGT. CDR3 length equals 15 residues. The CDR3 DNA sequence: TGTGCCAGCGGAGAGAGCGGGGGGCTCACAGATACGCAGTATTTT. Translating gives CASGESGGLTDTQYF.

J is TRBJ2-7 and V is TRBV7-9; 7 bases agree with TRBD1. V trimming: 4 bases; J trimming: 2 bases; junction bases outside the gene matches: 2. The CDR3 consists of 13 residues. Germline-derived CDR1 and CDR2 are SEHNR and FQNEAQ (reference sequence). The CDR3 here is CASSSGQPYEQYF. DNA for the CDR3: TGTGCCAGCAGCTCGGGACAGCCCTACGAGCAGTACTTC.

The V and J genes are TRBV9 and TRBJ2-3, with D tentatively TRBD1 (6 bases). The CDR3 extends over 15 amino acids. V was trimmed by 4 bases and J by 4 bases, leaving 16 bases between them. Per germline, CDR1 SGDLS and CDR2 YYNGEE. CDR3 in amino acids: CASSPDSWYADTQYF. The DNA for the CDR3 is TGTGCCAGCAGCCCGGACAGCTGGTATGCAGATACGCAGTATTTT. The variable domain in full, with the rest retrieved from reference TRBV9 and TRBJ2-3, is DSGVTQTPKHLITATGQRVTLRCSPRSGDLSVYWYQQSLDQGLQFLIQYYNGEERAKGNILERFSAQQFPDLHSELNLSSLELGDSALYFCASSPDSWYADTQYFGPGTRLTVL.

CDR3 loop: CASSLLPRETNSPLHF. The CDR3 DNA sequence: TGTGCCAGCAGCTTACTCCCGAGGGAGACTAATTCACCCCTCCACTTT. The chain is built from TRBV7-2 and TRBJ1-6; no reliable D call. This CDR3 is built from 16 residues. In germline, CDR1 is SGHTA, CDR2 FQGNSA. V was cut by 2 bases and J by 6 bases, with 14 bases left in between.

The chain couples TRBV29-1 to TRBJ1-1, with TRBD1 matching 8 bases. The length of the CDR3 is 13 residues. CDR1 and CDR2 from the germline V gene are SQVTM and ANQGSEA. Losses at the gene ends were 7 bases for V and 4 bases for J; bases not matched to a gene: 8. Here the CDR3 reads CSARTGIGTEAFF. The CDR3 coding sequence is TGCAGCGCCCGGACAGGGATCGGCACTGAAGCTTTCTTT.

The V gene is TRBV7-9, the J gene TRBJ2-3, with TRBD2 matching 7 bases. Germline V gene sequence: CDR1 SEHNR, CDR2 FQNEAQ (reference sequence). This CDR3 has 15 residues. Trimming cost V 5 bases and J 3 bases; bases outside gene matches: 8. The CDR3 protein is CASSRSAGRTDTQYF. The DNA for the CDR3 is TGTGCCAGCAGCCGCTCCGCCGGGAGGACAGATACGCAGTATTTT.

This clone was counted only a few times. Other DNA variants within this sample encode the same CDR3. V usage is TRBV18 and J usage is TRBJ1-5; maybe TRBD1 (6 bases). The germline gives CDR1 KGHSH, CDR2 LQKENI. The V and J ends lost 4 bases and 4 bases respectively, with 8 bases between them. The CDR3 is 13 amino acids. CDR3 nucleotides: TGTGCCAGCTCACAACAGGGTAATCAGCCCCAGCATTTT. Protein product: CASSQQGNQPQHF. Based on the CDR3 plus reference TRBV18 and TRBJ1-5, the full variable domain is NAGVMQNPRHLVRRRGQEARLRCSPMKGHSHVYWYRQLPEEGLKFMVYLQKENIIDESGMPKERFSAEFPKEGPSILRIQQVVRGDSAAYFCASSQQGNQPQHFGDGTRLSIL.

V and J are TRBV27 and TRBJ2-7; 8 nucleotides match TRBD1. J gave up 2 bases and V 5 bases, and 2 bases lay outside the gene matches. The CDR3 is 13 residues long. Germline CDR1 MNHEY, CDR2 SMNVEV (reference sequence). CDR3: CASSRTGTYEQYF. CDR3 coding DNA: TGTGCCAGCAGTCGGACAGGGACCTACGAGCAGTACTTC.

V and J are TRBV6-5 and TRBJ2-1, with 9 bases aligning to TRBD1. This CDR3 spans 16 amino acids. Germline CDR1 reads MNHEY; CDR2 reads SVGAGI. V dropped 2 bases and J dropped 10; count of bases not matched to a gene: 12. The CDR3 nucleotides are TGTGCCAGCAGTTACGCCGGGACAGGGAAGAATCAGGAGCAGTTCTTC. Translating it yields CASSYAGTGKNQEQFF.

This clone was seen a few times. The J gene is TRBJ2-7, the V gene TRBV24-1, with 8 bases lining up with TRBD1. In germline, CDR1 is KGHDR, CDR2 SFDVKD. The CDR3 length is 13 residues. V was clipped by 9 bases and J by 1 base; unmatched bases: 4. The CDR3 loop is CATHRDRSYEQYF. CDR3 DNA sequence: TGTGCCACCCACCGGGACAGGTCCTACGAGCAGTACTTC.